The rows below give T cell receptor beta chains drawn from one sample of a study of T cells in Graves' hyperthyroidism and ophthalmopathy. TCRdb processed the multiplex PCR reads anew with MiXCR; each CDR3 protein has one entry. In the table there are about half a million distinct CDR3 sequences, around a fifth of which are singletons. Source material: blood. The receptors come from a woman in her 70s with Graves' ophthalmopathy. The CDR3 runs from the conserved cysteine through the conserved F or W. Each record gives: CDR3 length, clone size, V gene, D gene, J gene, CDR3 protein, CDR3 DNA. A D gene is named only where the DNA matches it firmly. Part of the rows lack a size; the others show once, few, many or a class for expanded clones.

>13|many|TRBV7-3|NA|TRBJ1-5
CASSVDSNQPQHF
TGTGCCAGCAGCGTAGATAGCAATCAGCCCCAGCATTTT
>15|NA|TRBV9|NA|TRBJ1-2
CASSVDYSPNYGYAF
TGTGCCAGCAGCGTAGACTACAGTCCTAACTATGGCTACGCCTTC
>14|few|TRBV2|TRBD2|TRBJ2-5
CASSEKGGRGVQYF
TGTGCCAGCAGTGAAAAAGGCGGGAGAGGGGTCCAGTACTTC
>13|NA|TRBV7-2|NA|TRBJ1-1
CASSLWGPVEAFF
TGTGCCAGCAGCTTATGGGGACCCGTTGAAGCTTTCTTT
>13|few|TRBV10-3|TRBD2|TRBJ2-1
CAISAGTSNEQFF
TGTGCCATCAGTGCGGGGACTAGCAATGAGCAGTTCTTC
>15|few|TRBV13|NA|TRBJ1-6
CASSPVGKGNSPLHF
TGTGCCAGCAGCCCCGTAGGCAAGGGTAATTCACCCCTCCACTTT
>14|NA|TRBV5-1|NA|TRBJ2-2
CASSLKRLTGELFF
TGCGCCAGCAGCTTGAAGCGTCTCACCGGGGAGCTGTTTTTT
>14|NA|TRBV6-2/TRBV6-3|NA|TRBJ1-1
CASSSSGRVTEAFF
TGTGCCAGCAGCTCCAGCGGGCGCGTCACTGAAGCTTTCTTT
>15|once|TRBV11-2|NA|TRBJ2-2
CASSSGLTNTRELFF
TGTGCCAGCAGCTCGGGACTTACCAACACCAGGGAGCTGTTTTTT
>16|many|TRBV28|TRBD1|TRBJ1-4
CASSLTRYRGLEKLFF
TGTGCCAGCAGTCTCACGAGGTACAGGGGGCTAGAAAAACTGTTTTTT
>15|NA|TRBV30|NA|TRBJ1-1
CAWSVPGRVGTEAFF
TGTGCCTGGAGTGTACCTGGCAGGGTGGGCACTGAAGCTTTCTTT
>12|NA|TRBV12-3/TRBV12-4|NA|TRBJ2-1
CASSFFVGEQFF
TGTGCCAGCAGTTTTTTCGTGGGCGAGCAGTTCTTC
>14|NA|TRBV4-1|TRBD1|TRBJ1-2
CASSQDRGLYGYTF
TGCGCCAGCAGCCAGGACAGGGGCCTCTATGGCTACACCTTC
>15|NA|TRBV27|NA|TRBJ1-1
CASGGGTSDYTEAFF
TGTGCCAGTGGTGGGGGAACATCAGATTACACTGAAGCTTTCTTT
>15|many|TRBV6-1|NA|TRBJ2-7
CASISGGQNTYEQYF
TGTGCCAGCATCAGCGGGGGACAGAACACCTACGAGCAGTACTTC
>15|NA|TRBV10-3|NA|TRBJ1-1
CAIRGGLGTNTEAFF
TGTGCCATCAGGGGAGGTTTAGGGACGAACACTGAAGCTTTCTTT
>13|NA|TRBV11-2|NA|TRBJ1-2
CASSLDSTYGYTF
TGTGCCAGCAGCTTAGACAGCACCTATGGCTACACCTTC
>16|NA|TRBV7-2|TRBD2|TRBJ2-7
CASSLQQNSGSYEQYF
TGTGCCAGCAGCTTACAGCAGAATAGCGGGAGCTACGAGCAGTACTTC
>16|NA|TRBV3-1|NA|TRBJ2-3
CASSQGVRRSTDTQYF
TGTGCCAGCAGCCAAGGGGTTCGCCGTTCAACAGATACGCAGTATTTT
>14|NA|TRBV29-1|TRBD2|TRBJ2-1
CSVGGGLAGGEQFF
TGCAGCGTCGGGGGTGGACTAGCGGGAGGTGAGCAGTTCTTC
>15|many|TRBV12-3/TRBV12-4|TRBD1|TRBJ1-1
CASSFWGQRNTEAFF
TGTGCCAGCAGTTTTTGGGGACAGAGGAACACTGAAGCTTTCTTT
>15|NA|TRBV3-2|NA|TRBJ1-1
CASRYRQGEETEAFF
TGTGCCAGCAGATACCGACAGGGGGAGGAAACTGAAGCTTTCTTT
>16|NA|TRBV11-2|NA|TRBJ2-2
CASSLEHYSNTGELFF
TGTGCCAGCAGCTTAGAACATTACTCGAACACCGGGGAGCTGTTTTTT
>15|few|TRBV3-1|NA|TRBJ2-1
CASSQDSRRHNEQFF
TGTGCCAGCAGCCAAGATTCGCGGAGGCACAATGAGCAGTTCTTC
>11|many|TRBV19|NA|TRBJ1-1
CASKENTEAFF
TGTGCCAGTAAAGAGAACACTGAAGCTTTCTTT
>16|few|TRBV13|TRBD1|TRBJ2-4
CASRTYRGLAKNIQYF
TGTGCCAGCAGGACCTACAGGGGGCTGGCCAAAAACATTCAGTACTTC